This entry lists 20 T cell receptor beta chains sequenced from one sample in a study of OX40 agonist ivuxolimab in advanced cancers. Assay: immunoSEQ multiplex PCR; the TCRdb copy retains only in-frame clones and omits some. The top ten hold 13% to 15% of the sample, which has 25,000 to 30,000 clones, about 90% seen once. The sample was CD4+ or CD8+ T cells sorted from blood, taken in a trial of the OX40 agonist ivuxolimab. The receptors were sampled from an adult with an advanced solid tumor such as melanoma, head and neck, liver or kidney cancer.

This clone occurred once. The chain carries TRBV12-5 and TRBJ2-7; a possible D gene is TRBD1 (5 bases). Germline V gives CDR1 LGHNT, CDR2 FRNRAP. The V gene lost 1 base and the J gene lost 1 base, with 11 bases spanning the gap. The CDR3 contains 15 residues. CDR3 loop: CASGLGRQRSYEQYF. The CDR3 nucleotides read TGTGCTAGTGGTTTGGGACGACAGAGATCCTACGAGCAGTACTTC.

The rearrangement uses TRBV7-2 and TRBJ2-7; D might be TRBD1 (6 bases). The CDR3 extends over 15 amino acids. Per germline, CDR1 SGHTA and CDR2 FQGNSA. The V end lost 1 base, the J end lost 3 bases, and 13 bases lay between the germline ends. The CDR3 coding sequence is TGTGCCAGCAGCTTAGGTTTCACAGGGAACTACGAGCAGTACTTC. Amino acid sequence: CASSLGFTGNYEQYF.

This clone has just one count. The V and J genes are TRBV15 and TRBJ1-6, with TRBD1 matching over 7 bases. The length of the CDR3 is 14 residues. Germline CDR1 LNHNV, CDR2 YYDKDF (reference sequence). The J segment lost 5 bases and the V segment lost 5 bases, leaving 3 bases of the junction unmatched. Here the CDR3 reads CATSGTVDNSPLHF. DNA for the CDR3: TGTGCCACCAGCGGGACAGTCGATAATTCACCCCTCCACTTT.

The CDR3 protein is CASGLVELAGGPTGELFF. In nucleotides, the CDR3 is TGTGCTAGTGGTTTGGTAGAACTAGCGGGAGGGCCAACCGGGGAGCTGTTTTTT. The chain carries TRBV12-5 and TRBJ2-2; 13 bases align to TRBD2. The CDR3 is 18 amino acids. V lost 0 bases, J lost 5 bases, and 6 bases stayed unmatched. Germline V gives CDR1 LGHNT, CDR2 FRNRAP.

The chain uses TRBV6-6 and TRBJ2-7; 9 bases align to TRBD1. The germline V gene has CDR1 MNHNY and CDR2 SVGAGI (reference sequence). The CDR3 is 15 residues long. J was trimmed by 6 bases and V by 7 bases; bases with no gene match: 13. CDR3 sequence: CASTLLGTGLVEQYF. The CDR3 DNA is TGTGCCAGCACTTTACTCGGGACAGGGTTGGTCGAGCAGTACTTC.

The V and J genes are TRBV2 and TRBJ2-5; no clear D. Deletions cut 8 bases from V and 5 bases from J, with 9 bases between. CDR1 SNHLY and CDR2 FYNNEI come from the germline V gene. The CDR3 is 11 amino acids. The CDR3 nucleotides are TGTGCCAGCCGGGTCGGGGAGACCCAGTACTTC. Translation gives CASRVGETQYF.

The gene calls are TRBV28 and TRBJ2-4; TRBD2 might be the D (6 bases). Looked up from germline, CDR1 is MDHEN and CDR2 is SYDVKM. Between the trimmed V and J ends, which lost 8 bases and 5 bases, there was a span of 13 bases. The CDR3 is made up of 13 amino acids. For the CDR3, the DNA is TGTGCCAGCGTTACTAGCCCTCAAAACATTCAGTACTTC. This sequence encodes CASVTSPQNIQYF.

V gene TRBV19 combines with J gene TRBJ2-6, with TRBD1 as a possible D gene (6 bases). The length of the CDR3 is 16 residues. Germline CDR1 is LNHDA and CDR2 is SQIVND (reference sequence). Trimming removed 5 bases at V and 9 bases at J, with 20 bases between. CDR3 DNA: TGTGCCAGTAGTGCCCATACAGGGCCTGTTGGCAACGTCCTGACTTTC. It specifies CASSAHTGPVGNVLTF.

The chain uses TRBV28 and TRBJ1-1; 11 nucleotides match TRBD1. CDR3 length: 16 amino acids. The V gene's germline CDR1 is MDHEN and CDR2 SYDVKM. After removal of 5 bases from V and 2 bases from J, the junction contained 7 bases not matched to a gene. The CDR3 DNA follows: TGTGCCAGCAGTGGGACAGGGGGTCCGACAAACACTGAAGCTTTCTTT. Its protein is CASSGTGGPTNTEAFF.

The CDR3 loop is CASSQDPADLSNQPQHF. As DNA, the CDR3 is TGCGCCAGCAGCCAAGACCCGGCAGACCTTAGCAATCAGCCCCAGCATTTT. The V and J genes are TRBV4-3 and TRBJ1-5, with D uncertain. CDR1 and CDR2 from the germline V gene are LGHNA and YSLEER. CDR3 length: 17 amino acids. V was cut by 0 bases and J by 0 bases, with 12 bases left in between.

This clone was counted only a few times. The genes are TRBV5-5 and TRBJ2-3; 7 nucleotides align to TRBD1. V lost 4 bases to trimming and J lost 0 bases; unmatched junction nucleotides: 8. Per the germline V gene, CDR1 is SGHKS and CDR2 is YYEKEE (reference sequence). The CDR3 contains 16 residues. This CDR3 is CASSETGIFSTDTQYF. The CDR3 region has the DNA TGTGCCAGCAGCGAGACAGGGATATTCAGCACAGATACGCAGTATTTT. Based on the CDR3 plus reference TRBV5-5 and TRBJ2-3, the full variable domain is DAGVTQSPTHLIKTRGQQVTLRCSPISGHKSVSWYQQVLGQGPQFIFQYYEKEERGRGNFPDRFSARQFPNYSSELNVNALLLGDSALYLCASSETGIFSTDTQYFGPGTRLTVL.

The rearrangement joins TRBV7-2 to TRBJ2-2; D tentatively fits TRBD1 or TRBD2 (5 bases each). Between the trimmed V and J ends, which lost 6 bases and 4 bases, there was a span of 15 bases. CDR3 length: 15 amino acids. Germline CDR1 reads SGHTA; CDR2 reads FQGNSA. CDR3 sequence (DNA): TGTGCCAGCAGGCCCGGACCAGGGAGCACCGGGGAGCTGTTTTTT. Its translation: CASRPGPGSTGELFF.

V and J are TRBV13 and TRBJ2-7; D may match TRBD1 or TRBD2 (5 bases each). V was cut by 5 bases and J by 1 base, with 33 bases left in between. CDR3 length equals 21 residues. Germline assignment: CDR1 PRHDT and CDR2 FYEKMQ (reference sequence). The CDR3 region is CASSLGTGGQTSLGVSYEQYF. DNA of the CDR3: TGTGCCAGCAGCCTGGGGACGGGTGGGCAAACTAGTTTGGGGGTTTCCTACGAGCAGTACTTC. The full variable domain, rest sourced from reference TRBV13 and TRBJ2-7, is AAGVIQSPRHLIKEKRETATLKCYPIPRHDTVYWYQQGPGQDPQFLISFYEKMQSDKGSIPDRFSAQQFSDYHSELNMSSLELGDSALYFCASSLGTGGQTSLGVSYEQYFGPGTRLTVT.

The J gene is TRBJ1-3, the V gene TRBV2, with a weak D call TRBD1 (5 bases). Germline V gene lookup returns CDR1 SNHLY and CDR2 FYNNEI. Trimming cost V 3 bases and J 7 bases, with 25 bases left between them. The CDR3 is 18 residues long. The CDR3 bases are TGTGCCAGCAGTGACCCGGGGACCGGGGCTATGCCACGGAACACCATATATTTT. This sequence encodes CASSDPGTGAMPRNTIYF.

The chain carries TRBV28 and TRBJ1-1; weak D call: TRBD1 (5 bases). V shed 8 bases and J shed 4 bases, with 26 bases lying between them. CDR3 length: 17 residues. Germline V gene lookup returns CDR1 MDHEN and CDR2 SYDVKM. CDR3 protein: CASHSLALGPYGTEAFF. CDR3 DNA: TGTGCCAGCCACTCTCTCGCTCTGGGGCCTTATGGCACTGAAGCTTTCTTT.

The genes are TRBV28 and TRBJ2-7; D ambiguous. This CDR3 is built from 12 residues. Germline V lookup: CDR1 MDHEN, CDR2 SYDVKM. Trimming took off 5 bases at V and 6 bases at J, with 11 bases between the two ends. In nucleotides, the CDR3 is TGTGCCAGCAGTACCCGTTTGGGCGAGCAGTACTTC. This translates into CASSTRLGEQYF.

Concerning this clone: At one of its ends the junction is not consistent with the germline gene, which may arise from a read error. This chain uses TRBV10-3 with TRBJ1-2; D gene uncertain. The CDR3 loop spans 12 amino acids. From germline, CDR1 is ENHRY and CDR2 SYGVKD. The CDR3 sequence: CAISESPYGYTF. The CDR3 DNA reads TGTGCCATCAGCGAGTCCCCATATGGCTACACCTTC.

This clone is medium-sized within its sample. This chain joins TRBV21-1 and TRBJ1-1; TRBD1 was called by the table and not checked on the DNA. TRBV21-1 counts as a pseudogene. This CDR3 has 17 residues. The CDR3 DNA reads as TGTGCCAGCAGCAAAGAGGGGACAGGGGCTGGAGACACTGAAGCTTTCTTT. It encodes CASSKEGTGAGDTEAFF.

The chain uses TRBV2 and TRBJ1-4; 11 nucleotides agree with TRBD1. Germline values: CDR1 SNHLY, CDR2 FYNNEI. This CDR3 is built from 15 residues. The V gene end was trimmed by 5 bases and the J gene end by 6 bases; junction bases not matched to a gene: 5. In DNA, the CDR3 is TGTGCCAGCAGTAAGGACAGGGGGCCAGATGAAAAACTGTTTTTT. Protein: CASSKDRGPDEKLFF.

This chain uses TRBV28 with TRBJ2-5; 10 bases match TRBD2. The CDR3 totals 16 residues. Germline V gene sequence: CDR1 MDHEN, CDR2 SYDVKM. V lost 6 bases to trimming and J lost 5 bases; unmatched junction nucleotides: 12. The CDR3 coding sequence is TGTGCCAGCAGCGCCGGGCTAGCGGGAGCCGGCGAGACCCAGTACTTC. Residues: CASSAGLAGAGETQYF.